These 23 T cell receptor beta chains were sequenced from one sample in a study of blood T cell repertoires in COVID-19. Sequencing used immunoSEQ multiplex PCR; TCRdb keeps in-frame clones, though not all of them. The table lists about 90,000 clones, over 75% of them singletons. Material for sequencing was peripheral blood. The receptors were gathered from a man between 65 and 85 years old with acute or convalescent COVID-19.

The rearrangement joins TRBV4-1 to TRBJ1-1; D gene unclear. V was clipped by 4 bases and J by 0 bases, with 12 bases between them. CDR1 MGHRA and CDR2 YSYEKL come from the germline V gene. This CDR3 is 15 amino acids long. CDR3 residues: CASSPQAGLNTEAFF. For the CDR3, the DNA is TGCGCCAGCAGCCCGCAAGCGGGTCTGAACACTGAAGCTTTCTTT.

The CDR3 DNA sequence: TGCAGCGTTGTACAGGGGTCAGAGACCCAGTACTTC. It yields the protein CSVVQGSETQYF. The chain has TRBV29-1 and TRBJ2-5, with 7 nucleotides matching TRBD1. There are 12 residues in the CDR3. The trim removed 4 bases at V and 4 bases at J, leaving 3 bases unmatched. The germline V gene encodes CDR1 SQVTM and CDR2 ANQGSEA.

The J gene is TRBJ1-1, the V gene TRBV28, with 12 nucleotides matching TRBD1. Germline V lookup: CDR1 MDHEN, CDR2 SYDVKM. The CDR3 totals 16 residues. The V and J ends lost 6 bases and 6 bases, in that order; junction bases with no gene match: 11. CDR3 in DNA: TGTGCCAGCAGCCATGTACCGGGACAGGGGGCCCCTGAAGCTTTCTTT. Translation gives CASSHVPGQGAPEAFF.

This chain joins TRBV25-1 and TRBJ1-2, with no clear D. The CDR3 contains 14 residues. The ends were cut back, 6 bases at V and 4 bases at J, with 15 bases in the middle. Germline V gene data show CDR1 as MGHDK and CDR2 as SYGVNS. CDR3 protein: CASRARADGYGYTF. The CDR3 bases are TGTGCCAGCAGGGCGAGGGCCGACGGCTATGGCTACACCTTC.

This clone was found once. This chain connects TRBV3-1 (or the pseudogene TRBV3-2) to TRBJ2-5, with 7 bases fitting TRBD1. The CDR3 totals 15 residues. V dropped 10 bases and J dropped 1; count of bases not matched to a gene: 12. Germline V gives CDR1 LGHDT, CDR2 YNNKEL (reference sequence). Here the CDR3 reads CATTRTGWVQETQYF. The CDR3 DNA reads TGTGCCACCACACGGACAGGTTGGGTCCAAGAGACCCAGTACTTC.

This clone was counted between two and nine times. The V and J genes are TRBV18 and TRBJ2-1; TRBD1 agrees at 8 bases. Germline loops: CDR1 KGHSH, CDR2 LQKENI. The length of the CDR3 is 15 residues. V shed 5 bases and J 4 bases; nucleotides not matched to a gene: 7. CDR3 amino acids: CASSSGQGTYNEQFF. CDR3 nucleotide sequence: TGTGCCAGCTCATCCGGACAGGGAACATACAATGAGCAGTTCTTC. Using reference TRBV18 and TRBJ2-1 for the parts outside the CDR3, the full variable domain is NAGVMQNPRHLVRRRGQEARLRCSPMKGHSHVYWYRQLPEEGLKFMVYLQKENIIDESGMPKERFSAEFPKEGPSILRIQQVVRGDSAAYFCASSSGQGTYNEQFFGPGTRLTVL.

The chain employs TRBV11-2 and TRBJ2-1; 7 nucleotides line up with TRBD1. The CDR3 loop spans 14 amino acids. Per germline, CDR1 SGHAT and CDR2 FQNNGV. The V gene end was trimmed by 4 bases and the J gene end by 4 bases; junction bases not matched to a gene: 4. CDR3 coding DNA: TGTGCCAGCAGCTCCGGGACAGATTACAATGAGCAGTTCTTC. Translated: CASSSGTDYNEQFF. Looking up the rest from reference TRBV11-2 and TRBJ2-1 gives the full variable domain: EAGVAQSPRYKIIEKRQSVAFWCNPISGHATLYWYQQILGQGPKLLIQFQNNGVVDDSQLPKDRFSAERLKGVDSTLKIQPAKLEDSAVYLCASSSGTDYNEQFFGPGTRLTVL.

The chain has TRBV5-4 and TRBJ2-7; 16 bases line up with TRBD2. Germline lookup yields CDR1 SGHNT and CDR2 YYREEE (reference sequence). Trimming removed 3 bases from V and 6 bases from J; junction bases left unmatched: 6. This CDR3 comprises 16 residues. CDR3 region: CASSSGLAGGLGEQYF. The CDR3 DNA sequence: TGTGCCAGCAGCTCGGGACTAGCGGGAGGGCTAGGCGAGCAGTACTTC. Using reference TRBV5-4 and TRBJ2-7 for the parts outside the CDR3, the full variable domain is ETGVTQSPTHLIKTRGQQVTLRCSSQSGHNTVSWYQQALGQGPQFIFQYYREEENGRGNFPPRFSGLQFPNYSSELNVNALELDDSALYLCASSSGLAGGLGEQYFGPGTRLTVT.

The V call is TRBV6-4, the J call TRBJ1-4; 10 bases line up with TRBD1. The CDR3 has 18 amino acids. Trimming removed 6 bases from V and 0 bases from J; junction bases left unmatched: 10. Germline V gene lookup returns CDR1 MRHNA and CDR2 SNTAGT. CDR3 coding DNA: TGTGCCAGCAGGGCCCGGGACAGGGGAACATCAACTAATGAAAAACTGTTTTTT. Protein sequence: CASRARDRGTSTNEKLFF.

The chain combines TRBV6-5 with TRBJ1-2, with TRBD1 matching over 9 bases. The CDR3 is made up of 15 amino acids. The V segment lost 2 bases and the J segment 5 bases; nucleotides outside the gene matches: 6. Germline CDR1 is MNHEY and CDR2 is SVGAGI. The CDR3 DNA reads as TGTGCCAGCAGTTACGTACAGGGGGCGATATATGGCTACACCTTC. Protein sequence: CASSYVQGAIYGYTF.

This clone was seen a handful of times. The chain is built from TRBV6-1 and TRBJ1-2; D gene ambiguous. Trimming left V 2 bases short and J 1 base short, with 17 bases between. The CDR3 runs 17 residues. Per the germline V gene, CDR1 is MNHNS and CDR2 is SASEGT. CDR3 coding DNA: TGTGCCAGCAGTGAACTCATTGGACTCACCGTTAACTATGGCTACACCTTC. This gives the protein CASSELIGLTVNYGYTF.

The chain is built from TRBV28 and TRBJ1-5; perhaps TRBD1 as D (6 bases). The CDR3 is 15 amino acids. With 3 bases removed from V and 2 bases from J, the gap between germline ends came to 11 bases. Germline CDR1 is MDHEN and CDR2 is SYDVKM. The CDR3 DNA sequence: TGTGCCAGCAGTTTTGGGGGGGGCGGCAATCAGCCCCAGCATTTT. This encodes CASSFGGGGNQPQHF.

This chain joins TRBV29-1 and TRBJ1-1; TRBD1 matches 7 bases. J lost 8 bases, V lost 8 bases, and 14 bases had no gene match. Germline V gene sequence: CDR1 SQVTM, CDR2 ANQGSEA. The CDR3 length is 13 residues. The CDR3 region is CSITSGTASEAFF. The CDR3 DNA sequence: TGCAGCATCACGTCCGGGACAGCCTCAGAAGCTTTCTTT.

The genes are TRBV5-4 and TRBJ1-2, with 7 bases matching TRBD1. Losses at the gene ends were 4 bases for V and 11 bases for J; bases not matched to a gene: 8. Germline values: CDR1 SGHNT, CDR2 YYREEE (reference sequence). The CDR3 consists of 12 residues. The CDR3, as DNA: TGTGCCAGCAGCACGGACAGGATGTTGTACACCTTC. Its translation: CASSTDRMLYTF.

DNA of the CDR3: TGTGCCAGCAGCTTGGACTTGCGGTCATACAATGAGCAGTTCTTC. It is translated as CASSLDLRSYNEQFF. This chain links TRBV5-8 with TRBJ2-1; D is unclear. The germline CDR1 and CDR2 sequences are SGHTS and YDEGEE. The CDR3 has 15 amino acids. Trimming cost V 0 bases and J 4 bases, with 11 bases left between them. Using reference TRBV5-8 and TRBJ2-1 for the parts outside the CDR3, the full variable domain is EAGVTQSPTHLIKTRGQQATLRCSPISGHTSVYWYQQALGLGLQFLLWYDEGEERNRGNFPPRFSGRQFPNYSSELNVNALELEDSALYLCASSLDLRSYNEQFFGPGTRLTVL.

The V gene is TRBV15, the J gene TRBJ2-3; D is possibly TRBD2 (6 bases). Germline CDR1 is LNHNV and CDR2 is YYDKDF (reference sequence). The CDR3 totals 17 residues. Trimming removed 1 base at V and 6 bases at J, with 20 bases between. The CDR3 sequence is CATSRVGYQGRLDTQYF. Here the CDR3 DNA reads TGTGCCACCAGCAGAGTCGGGTATCAAGGGAGGCTGGATACGCAGTATTTT.

The V call is TRBV5-1, the J call TRBJ1-1; TRBD1 matches at 7 bases. The CDR3 extends over 17 amino acids. CDR1 is SGHRS, CDR2 YFSETQ, per germline. The trim removed 2 bases at V and 1 base at J, leaving 11 bases unmatched. In nucleotides, the CDR3 is TGCGCCAGCAGCTTCGGCGGGGACAGTCTTGGGAACACTGAAGCTTTCTTT. Translation: CASSFGGDSLGNTEAFF.

The chain combines TRBV30 with TRBJ1-4, with D unclear. CDR3 length equals 16 residues. Germline values: CDR1 GTSNPN, CDR2 SVGIG (reference sequence). V was cut by 1 base and J by 5 bases, with 17 bases left in between. The chain's CDR3 is CAWSGGIRADNEKLFF. The DNA for the CDR3 is TGTGCCTGGAGTGGAGGGATACGCGCTGACAATGAAAAACTGTTTTTT.

This clone showed up just a few times. The V gene is TRBV10-3, the J gene TRBJ1-1; D call uncertain. The CDR3 has 15 residues. Trimming shortened V by 0 bases and J by 0 bases, and 8 bases separated the two germline ends. Germline CDR1 and CDR2: ENHRY and SYGVKD. The DNA of the CDR3 is TGTGCCATCAGTGAGTCTAGACACCTGAACACTGAAGCTTTCTTT. Protein: CAISESRHLNTEAFF.

The rearrangement uses TRBV28 and TRBJ2-1, with D maybe TRBD1 (5 bases). Germline loops: CDR1 MDHEN, CDR2 SYDVKM. The V gene lost 6 bases and the J gene lost 2 bases, with 14 bases spanning the gap. The CDR3 spans 15 residues. The CDR3 coding sequence is TGTGCCAGCAGAACACCCAGGGTAACCTACAATGAGCAGTTCTTC. Its protein product is CASRTPRVTYNEQFF.

The V and J genes are TRBV12-5 and TRBJ2-7; D perhaps matches TRBD1 (5 bases). Germline V gives CDR1 LGHNT, CDR2 FRNRAP. There are 16 residues in the CDR3. Trimming stripped 7 bases from V and 0 bases from J, with 19 bases between. The CDR3 coding sequence is TGTGCTAGTGCACGCAAAGGACGGACAAGCTCCTACGAGCAGTACGTC. Translation: CASARKGRTSSYEQYV.

The rearrangement uses TRBV18 and TRBJ1-2; 7 bases are shared with TRBD1. Trimming took 3 bases from V and 0 from J; bases not matched to a gene: 4. The germline CDR1 and CDR2 sequences are KGHSH and LQKENI. The CDR3 length is 15 residues. The CDR3 spells CASSPRDSPNYGYTF. The CDR3 DNA reads TGTGCCAGCTCACCGCGGGACAGCCCTAACTATGGCTACACCTTC.

The V and J genes are TRBV5-8 and TRBJ1-6; weak D call: TRBD1 (6 bases). Deletions cut 2 bases from V and 4 bases from J, with 10 bases between. Germline assignment: CDR1 SGHTS and CDR2 YDEGEE. CDR3 size: 15 residues. CDR3 DNA: TGTGCCAGCAGCTTCGGACAGCAATATAATTCACCCCTCCACTTT. This encodes CASSFGQQYNSPLHF.